A selection of T cell receptor beta chains follows, all from one sample in a study of beta chain features in type 1 diabetes. The protocol was immunoSEQ multiplex PCR, while the TCRdb copy is restricted to in-frame clones and leaves out a portion. The sample has some 330,000 clones, around 13% seen once. The sample consisted of naive CD4+ T cells from blood. These receptors originate from a woman younger than 35 with type 1 diabetes. The CDR3 runs from the conserved cysteine through the conserved F or W. Fields, in order: CDR3 length, J gene, D gene, V gene, clone size, CDR3 DNA, CDR3 protein. D genes are given only for firm matches. Expanded clones get a size class; other rows say once, few or many, or leave the size out.

>13|TRBJ1-1|.|TRBV11-2|.
TGTGCCAGCAGCTTAGATCGCACAGAGGAAGCTTTCTTT
CASSLDRTEEAFF
>14|TRBJ1-1|.|TRBV7-9|.
TGTGCCAGCAGCACTCAGGGTGTGGGCACTGAAGCTTTCTTT
CASSTQGVGTEAFF
>13|TRBJ2-3|.|TRBV6-5|.
TGTGCCAGCAGTTACTCGTGGCAAGATACGCAGTATTTT
CASSYSWQDTQYF
>14|TRBJ2-7|TRBD1|TRBV15|.
TGTGCCACCAGCACCCGACAGGGTCCCTACGAGCAGTACTTC
CATSTRQGPYEQYF
>15|TRBJ2-5|.|TRBV7-6|.
TGTGCCAGCAGCCGAGGGGGTGCAGGATCGGAGACCCAGTACTTC
CASSRGGAGSETQYF
>15|TRBJ2-1|TRBD1|TRBV7-2|few
TGTGCCAGCAGCTTAGGTCCGGGACAGGGGAATGAGCAGTTCTTC
CASSLGPGQGNEQFF
>15|TRBJ2-1|TRBD2|TRBV5-1|.
TGCGCCAGCAGCTTCACCAGCGGGGGTTACAATGAGCAGTTCTTC
CASSFTSGGYNEQFF
>15|TRBJ2-7|.|TRBV15|few
TGTGCCACCAGGATAAGGCCAGGGGTGTCCTACGAGCAGTACTTC
CATRIRPGVSYEQYF
>12|TRBJ2-1|.|TRBV14|.
TGTGCCAGCAGACAGGATTACAATGAGCAGTTCTTC
CASRQDYNEQFF
>14|TRBJ1-6|TRBD1|TRBV5-4|few
TGTGCCAGCAGCTTGCGACAGGGCAATTCACCCCTCCACTTT
CASSLRQGNSPLHF
>11|TRBJ1-1|.|TRBV2|.
TGTGCCAGCACCGCACAAATTAAAGCTTTCTTT
CASTAQIKAFF
>16|TRBJ2-1|TRBD2|TRBV7-9|few
TGTGCCAGCAGCTCCGTAGCGGGGAGCTCCTACAATGAGCAGTTCTTC
CASSSVAGSSYNEQFF
>14|TRBJ2-1|TRBD2|TRBV10-2|.
TGCGCCAGCACCCGGACTAGCGGGAGTTATGAGCAGTTCTTC
CASTRTSGSYEQFF
>17|TRBJ2-3|TRBD2|TRBV7-9|few
TGTGCCAGCAGCTTAGGCGAGTGGGACGGGAGGACAGATACGCAGTATTTT
CASSLGEWDGRTDTQYF
>12|TRBJ1-1|.|TRBV18|few
TGTGCCAGCTCACCATTGACACAGAATGCTTTCTTT
CASSPLTQNAFF
>15|TRBJ2-1|.|TRBV19|few
TGTGCCAGTACACAGACAACCGGGACATACAATGAGCAGTTCTTC
CASTQTTGTYNEQFF
>16|TRBJ2-1|TRBD2|TRBV5-1|.
TGCGCCAGCGCTACGATAGCGGGGGGGCGGTCGGGTGAGCAGTTCTTC
CASATIAGGRSGEQFF
>11|TRBJ2-1|.|TRBV28|few
TGTGCCAGTCGACTCTACAATGAGCAGTTCTTC
CASRLYNEQFF
>10|TRBJ2-7|.|TRBV6-5|few
TGTGCCAGCAGCCCAGAAAAGCAGTACTTC
CASSPEKQYF
>15|TRBJ2-6|.|TRBV5-1|.
TGCGCCAGCAGCGCCTCAGGGGCTGGGGCCAACGTCCTGACTTTC
CASSASGAGANVLTF
>14|TRBJ2-7|.|TRBV29-1|few
TGCAGCGTTTGGAGCGGGTTGGGCTCCTACGAGCAGTACTTC
CSVWSGLGSYEQYF
>16|TRBJ2-5|TRBD2|TRBV7-9|few
TGTGCCAGCAGTCCACTAGCGGGAGGGCCCCAAGAGACCCAGTACTTC
CASSPLAGGPQETQYF
>17|TRBJ2-4|.|TRBV13|few
TGTGCCAGCAGCTTATCACAGTGGGCCCTCGGGGAAAACATTCAGTACTTC
CASSLSQWALGENIQYF
>14|TRBJ1-1|.|TRBV28|few
TGTGCCAGCAGTGGGACACCGGGTGGCACTGAAGCTTTCTTT
CASSGTPGGTEAFF
>14|TRBJ1-1|.|TRBV7-2|few
TGTGCCAGCAGCGTCACAGGAGTCAACACTGAAGCTTTCTTT
CASSVTGVNTEAFF
>13|TRBJ1-1|.|TRBV28|.
TGTGCCAGCACCCCGGACAGGAACACTGAAGCTTTCTTT
CASTPDRNTEAFF
>12|TRBJ2-7|.|TRBV25-1|.
TGTGCCAGCAGTGATCCTTCGAGCGAGCAGTACTTC
CASSDPSSEQYF
>16|TRBJ2-1|.|TRBV5-1|.
TGCGCCAGCAGCTTGGCGAGTCTAGCGATGCACAATGAGCAGTTCTTC
CASSLASLAMHNEQFF
>14|TRBJ1-1|.|TRBV2|.
TGTGCCAGCAGGCAGGAAGGTGGAGGCACTGAAGCTTTCTTT
CASRQEGGGTEAFF
>16|TRBJ1-4|.|TRBV5-1|.
TGCGCCAGCAGCTTGGGCAGTTCCTCAACTAATGAAAAACTGTTTTTT
CASSLGSSSTNEKLFF
>12|TRBJ1-1|TRBD1|TRBV29-1|few
TGCAGCGTCCAGGGGGGGAACACTGAAGCTTTCTTT
CSVQGGNTEAFF
>16|TRBJ2-7|.|TRBV4-1|.
TGCGCCAGCAGCCAAGGGGTGCTCCCGGGGGTCTACGAGCAGTACTTC
CASSQGVLPGVYEQYF
>15|TRBJ2-1|.|TRBV9|few
TGTGCCAGCAGCGTAGAAGCCCCCTCCTACAATGAGCAGTTCTTC
CASSVEAPSYNEQFF
>15|TRBJ2-2|.|TRBV4-3|few
TGCGCCAGCAGCCAGAAAACAGGGACCCCCGGGGAGCTGTTTTTT
CASSQKTGTPGELFF
>16|TRBJ2-5|TRBD2|TRBV9|.
TGTGCCAGCTCCGGGACTAGCGGGGGGGTGCAAGAGACCCAGTACTTC
CASSGTSGGVQETQYF
>12|TRBJ1-1|TRBD1|TRBV29-1|.
TGCAGCTTGTCGGACAGGCGCACTGAAGCTTTCTTT
CSLSDRRTEAFF
>14|TRBJ2-3|TRBD2|TRBV7-2|.
TGTGCCAGCACGAATGGACTAGCGGGCTATACGCAGTATTTT
CASTNGLAGYTQYF
>15|TRBJ1-1|.|TRBV14|.
TGTGCCAGCAGCCAAGTCCCCGGACAGATCACTGAAGCTTTCTTT
CASSQVPGQITEAFF
>18|TRBJ2-6|.|TRBV14|.
TGTGCCAGCAGCCAAGATCTTCGGGGGGCAGCTGGGGCCAACGTCCTGACTTTC
CASSQDLRGAAGANVLTF
>13|TRBJ2-5|.|TRBV6-5|.
TGTGCCAGCAGTTACGGCGGAGGGGAGACCCAGTACTTC
CASSYGGGETQYF
>18|TRBJ2-3|TRBD2|TRBV9|few
TGTGCCAGCAGCGTAGGGTGGGCGGGGGGATTCTCCACAGATACGCAGTATTTT
CASSVGWAGGFSTDTQYF
>13|TRBJ2-7|.|TRBV28|few
TGTGCCAGCGGGAACAGGCTCTACGGGGAGCAGTACTTC
CASGNRLYGEQYF
>13|TRBJ2-1|TRBD2|TRBV9|.
TGTGCCAGCAGCGTCTTAGCGGGCCGTGAGCAGTTCTTC
CASSVLAGREQFF
>13|TRBJ2-5|.|TRBV28|few
TGTGCCAGCCGAGGACTCCAAAAAGAGACCCAGTACTTC
CASRGLQKETQYF
>11|TRBJ2-5|.|TRBV6-5|.
TGTGCCAGCAGTTACCAGGAGACCCAGTACTTC
CASSYQETQYF
>14|TRBJ1-2|.|TRBV2|.
TGTGCCAGCAGTGACGAGGTTTTAAACTATGGCTACACCTTC
CASSDEVLNYGYTF
>13|TRBJ2-5|TRBD2|TRBV6-6|few
TGTGCCAGTAGGACTAGGAAACAAGAGACCCAGTACTTC
CASRTRKQETQYF
>14|TRBJ2-7|TRBD1|TRBV29-1|few
TGCAGCGCACAAGGGGGCGGAGGTATCTACGAGCAGTACTTC
CSAQGGGGIYEQYF
>16|TRBJ2-5|.|TRBV21-1|.
TGTGCCAGCAGACCCTACTTTGGCGGGGGTAGGGAGACCCAGTACTTC
CASRPYFGGGRETQYF
>14|TRBJ2-5|.|TRBV28|few
TGTGCCAGCAGCTTCGACTGGGGCCGGGAGACCCAGTACTTC
CASSFDWGRETQYF
>13|TRBJ1-2|.|TRBV9|.
TGTGCCAGCAGCCCTGGGGGCAGCCCGGGCTACACCTTC
CASSPGGSPGYTF
>13|TRBJ2-7|.|TRBV5-4|few
TGTGCCAGCAGCGCCCGAGGGCCGGACGAGCAGTACTTC
CASSARGPDEQYF
>16|TRBJ2-1|TRBD2|TRBV13|.
TGTGCCAGCAGCTTATCTCCGGGACTAGCTGACAATGAGCAGTTCTTC
CASSLSPGLADNEQFF
>15|TRBJ2-3|.|TRBV15|few
TGTGCCACCCATGGGGGAACAGGGACGGGCTGGACGCAGTATTTT
CATHGGTGTGWTQYF
>13|TRBJ2-3|.|TRBV11-2|few
TGTGCCAGCAGCGCATCAGCCGGGGATACGCAGTATTTT
CASSASAGDTQYF